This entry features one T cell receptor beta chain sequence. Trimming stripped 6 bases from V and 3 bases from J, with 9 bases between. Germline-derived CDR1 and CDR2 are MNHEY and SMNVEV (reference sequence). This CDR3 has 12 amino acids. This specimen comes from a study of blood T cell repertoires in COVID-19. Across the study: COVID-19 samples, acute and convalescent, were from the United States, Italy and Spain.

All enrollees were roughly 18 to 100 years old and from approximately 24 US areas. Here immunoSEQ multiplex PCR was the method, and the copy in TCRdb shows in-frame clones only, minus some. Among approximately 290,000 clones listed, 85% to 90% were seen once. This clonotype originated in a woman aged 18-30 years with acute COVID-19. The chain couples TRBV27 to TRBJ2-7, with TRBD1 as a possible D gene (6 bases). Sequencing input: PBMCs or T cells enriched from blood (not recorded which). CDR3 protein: CASRDRNYEQYF. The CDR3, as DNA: TGTGCCAGCAGGGACAGAAACTACGAGCAGTACTTC.